Each of the 7 T cell receptor beta chains below was sequenced from the same sample in a study of blood T cell repertoires in COVID-19 (dated by TCRdb to 2019 to 2021). The method was the immunoSEQ multiplex PCR assay. Sourced from immuneACCESS, this table was stored by TCRdb with only in-frame sequences that have V and J called. A share of the clones is absent; for the studies checked, an unresolved V gene accounts for under half, and the remainder has no known explanation. This sample lists hundreds of thousands of clones; 80% to 90% were detected once. The ten most abundant clones make up roughly 2.6% of the sample. What was sequenced was peripheral blood. The receptors here all came from a woman aged 40 to 55 with active or convalescent COVID-19.

V and J are TRBV11-2 and TRBJ1-1; tentatively, D is TRBD1 (5 bases). There are 14 residues in the CDR3. Germline V lookup: CDR1 SGHAT, CDR2 FQNNGV. V dropped 5 bases and J dropped 4 bases, with 14 bases sitting between them. For the CDR3, the DNA is TGTGCCAGCAGCCCCGATTGGGGGGGCACTGAAGCTTTCTTT. Translation: CASSPDWGGTEAFF. Supplemented by reference TRBV11-2 and TRBJ1-1, the full variable domain reads EAGVAQSPRYKIIEKRQSVAFWCNPISGHATLYWYQQILGQGPKLLIQFQNNGVVDDSQLPKDRFSAERLKGVDSTLKIQPAKLEDSAVYLCASSPDWGGTEAFFGQGTRLTVV.

The chain is built from TRBV5-1 and TRBJ2-7; 8 bases map to TRBD1. With 3 bases clipped from V and 6 bases from J, the junction kept 8 bases outside the gene matches. The CDR3 loop spans 14 amino acids. Germline V CDR1 and CDR2: SGHRS, YFSETQ. The DNA for the CDR3 is TGCGCCAGCAGCTCACAGACAGGGGTGGGCGAGCAGTACTTC. As protein: CASSSQTGVGEQYF.

This chain joins TRBV9 and TRBJ1-4; TRBD1 matches 9 bases. Per germline, CDR1 SGDLS and CDR2 YYNGEE. The V and J ends lost 4 bases and 8 bases, in that order; junction bases with no gene match: 15. The CDR3 runs 17 residues. The CDR3, as DNA: TGTGCCAGCAGCAACTCACCCGACAGGGGGTTACGGGAAAAACTGTTTTTT. As protein: CASSNSPDRGLREKLFF.

This CDR3 is CASTPTGGSEKLFF. CDR3 in DNA: TGTGCCAGCACCCCGACAGGGGGCTCTGAAAAACTGTTTTTT. V and J are TRBV6-5 and TRBJ1-4; 10 nucleotides match TRBD1. In germline, CDR1 is MNHEY, CDR2 SVGAGI. The CDR3 consists of 14 residues. The V segment lost 7 bases and the J segment 7 bases; nucleotides outside the gene matches: 6.

The chain combines TRBV12-3 or TRBV12-4 with TRBJ2-7; D might be TRBD1 (6 bases). V lost 7 bases and J lost 3, with 13 bases in between. The CDR3 covers 13 residues. The CDR3 reads CASTQGQFYEQYF. The CDR3 DNA reads TGTGCCAGCACCCAAGGACAGTTCTACGAGCAGTACTTC.

This clone was observed once. V usage is TRBV5-1 and J usage is TRBJ1-2; 7 bases agree with TRBD1. The CDR3 has 13 residues. Germline trimming cut 4 bases from V and 4 bases from J; bases unmatched to any gene: 4. The germline V gene encodes CDR1 SGHRS and CDR2 YFSETQ. CDR3 residues: CASSPGQLYGYTF. CDR3 DNA: TGCGCCAGCAGCCCGGGACAGCTCTATGGCTACACCTTC.

The rearrangement uses TRBV18 and TRBJ1-1; TRBD1 agrees at 7 bases. Unmatched junction bases numbered 4, after V lost 0 bases and J lost 0 bases. This CDR3 region has 16 residues. Germline V gene data show CDR1 as KGHSH and CDR2 as LQKENI. The CDR3 sequence: CASSPPNRGMNTEAFF. DNA for the CDR3: TGTGCCAGCTCACCACCGAACAGGGGCATGAACACTGAAGCTTTCTTT.